These 8 T cell receptor beta chains were sequenced from one sample in a study of response to subunit inactivated influenza vaccine. TCRdb itself ran the RT-PCR reads through MiXCR, one entry per CDR3 protein. In the table there are almost 600,000 distinct CDR3 sequences, 13% to 15% of which are singletons. The source material was PBMCs from blood, sampled 11 to 12 days after vaccination. These receptors were collected from a man in his fifties who received an inactivated influenza vaccine.

The table lists this clonotype with a few counts. The V call is TRBV20-1, the J call TRBJ2-2, with D hard to call. V was clipped by 1 base and J by 2 bases, with 8 bases between them. The CDR3 totals 14 residues. Germline CDR1 reads DFQATT; CDR2 reads SNEGSKA (reference sequence). CDR3 nucleotide sequence: TGCAGTGCTAGAGGTCAGACTAACACCGGGGAGCTGTTTTTT. Translated: CSARGQTNTGELFF.

This clonotype was counted between two and nine times. The chain uses TRBV12-3 or TRBV12-4 and TRBJ1-2; a possible D gene is TRBD1 (5 bases). The CDR3 consists of 16 residues. Trimming took off 2 bases at V and 2 bases at J, with 15 bases between the two ends. CDR3: CASSLRVRVRNYGYTF. The DNA of the CDR3 is TGTGCCAGCAGTTTAAGGGTCAGGGTAAGAAACTATGGCTACACCTTC.

This clonotype was seen a handful of times. The rearrangement links TRBV7-8 to TRBJ2-4; D not resolved. Germline V gene sequence: CDR1 SGHVS, CDR2 FQNEAQ. The CDR3 spans 16 residues. Trimming removed 1 base from V and 6 bases from J, with 16 bases in between. DNA for the CDR3: TGTGCCAGCAGCTTAGGTCTAGTTCGCCTTTCAAACATTCAGTACTTC. This gives the protein CASSLGLVRLSNIQYF.

The J gene is TRBJ2-1, the V gene TRBV29-1, with 9 bases lining up with TRBD1. Germline CDR1 and CDR2: SQVTM and ANQGSEA. CDR3 size: 15 residues. With 6 bases clipped from V and 6 bases from J, the junction kept 12 bases outside the gene matches. The CDR3 loop is CSVGGVGTGSNEQFF. The DNA of the CDR3 is TGCAGCGTGGGAGGGGTTGGGACAGGGAGCAATGAGCAGTTCTTC.

This sequence joins TRBV7-8 and TRBJ2-7, with D unresolved. V gave up 3 bases and J gave up 9 bases, with 15 bases separating them. This CDR3 comprises 13 residues. The germline V gene has CDR1 SGHVS and CDR2 FQNEAQ. The CDR3 nucleotides read TGTGCCAGCAGCTTGTACACAACCAATTCGCAGTACTTC. It is translated as CASSLYTTNSQYF.

This clonotype was detected only a few times. The chain carries TRBV20-1 and TRBJ2-5, with 7 bases matching TRBD1. There are 15 residues in the CDR3. The junction had 10 bases not matched to a gene; V was cut back by 4 bases and J by 2 bases. In germline, CDR1 is DFQATT, CDR2 SNEGSKA (reference sequence). The CDR3 protein is CSATPLPGQQETQYF. As DNA, the CDR3 is TGCAGTGCTACGCCCCTACCGGGACAGCAAGAGACCCAGTACTTC.

This chain uses TRBV12-3 or TRBV12-4 with TRBJ2-5; 14 nucleotides align to TRBD2. The CDR3 spans 13 residues. The ends lost 5 bases at V and 12 bases at J; junction bases unmatched: 5. The CDR3 spells CASSGLAGGRKYF. DNA for the CDR3: TGTGCCAGCAGTGGACTAGCGGGGGGACGGAAGTACTTC.

J is TRBJ2-5 and V is TRBV15; 8 bases are a match to TRBD1. This CDR3 region has 15 residues. Germline CDR1 is LNHNV and CDR2 is YYDKDF (reference sequence). V lost 4 bases, J lost 4 bases, and 8 bases stayed unmatched. The DNA of the CDR3 is TGTGCCACCAGCAAAGCAGACAGGGGCCTAGAGACCCAGTACTTC. As protein: CATSKADRGLETQYF.